The sequence of this T cell receptor (beta chain) was determined in a study of shared T cell receptors in the human thymus. Germline lookup yields CDR1 MNHEY and CDR2 SVGAGI. The V and J ends lost 8 bases and 5 bases respectively, with 18 bases between them. This CDR3 has 15 amino acids. Assay: immunoSEQ multiplex PCR; the TCRdb copy retains only in-frame clones and omits some. The repertoire includes hundreds of thousands of clones, approximately 89% of them detected once, and over 0.008% sits in the top ten. This clone was recorded once. These sequences were also reported in another study, on human thymus T cells. That source reports: The donor group consisted of healthy Finnish infants who were having corrective surgery for congenital heart defects. Obtained as resections during corrective heart surgery, the thymus tissue was then studied. Thymic as well as blood repertoires seemed to favor certain V and J genes unevenly.

The origin of this receptor is a boy younger than two with a congenital heart defect. V is TRBV6-5 and J is TRBJ1-4; D may be TRBD1 (5 bases). Material for sequencing was thymocytes. The CDR3 region has the DNA TGTGCCAGCGGCTTCAACGGGGGAGGCAATGAAAAACTGTTTTTT. It translates to CASGFNGGGNEKLFF.